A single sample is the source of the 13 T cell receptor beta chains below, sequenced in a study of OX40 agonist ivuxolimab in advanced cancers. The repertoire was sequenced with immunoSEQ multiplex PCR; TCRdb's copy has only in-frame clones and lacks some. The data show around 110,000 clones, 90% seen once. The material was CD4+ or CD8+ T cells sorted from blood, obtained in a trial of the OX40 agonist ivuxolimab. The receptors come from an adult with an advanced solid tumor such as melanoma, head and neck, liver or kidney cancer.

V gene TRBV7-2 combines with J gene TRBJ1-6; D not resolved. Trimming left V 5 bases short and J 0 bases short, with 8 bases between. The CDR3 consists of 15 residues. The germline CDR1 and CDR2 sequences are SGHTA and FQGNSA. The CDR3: CASSTGHSYNSPLHF. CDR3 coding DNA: TGTGCCAGCAGCACCGGGCACTCCTATAATTCACCCCTCCACTTT.

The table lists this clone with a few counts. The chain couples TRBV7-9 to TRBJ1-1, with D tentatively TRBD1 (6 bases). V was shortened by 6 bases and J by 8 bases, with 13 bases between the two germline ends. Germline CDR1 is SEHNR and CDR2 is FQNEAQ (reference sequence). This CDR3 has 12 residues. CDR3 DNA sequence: TGTGCCAGCAGTTTACAGGGTCCCGAAGCTTTCTTT. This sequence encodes CASSLQGPEAFF.

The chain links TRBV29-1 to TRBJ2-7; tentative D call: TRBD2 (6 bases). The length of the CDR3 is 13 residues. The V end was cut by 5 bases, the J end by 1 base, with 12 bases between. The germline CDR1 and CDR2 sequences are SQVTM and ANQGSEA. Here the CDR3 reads CSVTPGGSYEQYF. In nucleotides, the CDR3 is TGCAGCGTTACCCCTGGGGGGTCCTACGAGCAGTACTTC.

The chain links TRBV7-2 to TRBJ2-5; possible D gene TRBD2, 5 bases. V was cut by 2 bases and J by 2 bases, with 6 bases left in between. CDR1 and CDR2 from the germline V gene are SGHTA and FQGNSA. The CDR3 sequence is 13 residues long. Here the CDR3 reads CASSLSGQETQYF. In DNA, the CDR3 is TGTGCCAGCAGCTTATCGGGGCAAGAGACCCAGTACTTC.

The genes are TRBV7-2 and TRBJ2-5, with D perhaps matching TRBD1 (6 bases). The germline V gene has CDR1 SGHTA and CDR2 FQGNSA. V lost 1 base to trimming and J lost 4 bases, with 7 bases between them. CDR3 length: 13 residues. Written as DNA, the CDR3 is TGTGCCAGCAGCTTAGGAGGGGGAGAGACCCAGTACTTC. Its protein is CASSLGGGETQYF.

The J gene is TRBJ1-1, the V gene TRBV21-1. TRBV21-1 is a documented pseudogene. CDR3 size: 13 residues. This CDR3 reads CASIPDHGTEAFF. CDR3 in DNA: TGTGCCAGCATTCCAGACCACGGCACTGAAGCTTTCTTT.

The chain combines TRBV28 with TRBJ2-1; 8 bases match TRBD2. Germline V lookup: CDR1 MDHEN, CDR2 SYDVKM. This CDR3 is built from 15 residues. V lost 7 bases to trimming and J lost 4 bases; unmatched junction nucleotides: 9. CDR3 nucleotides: TGTGCCAGCACTGGGACGGGGGGGACGTACAATGAGCAGTTCTTC. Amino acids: CASTGTGGTYNEQFF.

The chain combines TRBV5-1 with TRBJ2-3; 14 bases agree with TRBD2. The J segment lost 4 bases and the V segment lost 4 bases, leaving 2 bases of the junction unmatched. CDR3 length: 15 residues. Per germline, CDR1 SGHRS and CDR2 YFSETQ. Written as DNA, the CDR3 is TGCGCCAGCAGCAAGACTAGCGGGGGGGCAGATACGCAGTATTTT. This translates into CASSKTSGGADTQYF.

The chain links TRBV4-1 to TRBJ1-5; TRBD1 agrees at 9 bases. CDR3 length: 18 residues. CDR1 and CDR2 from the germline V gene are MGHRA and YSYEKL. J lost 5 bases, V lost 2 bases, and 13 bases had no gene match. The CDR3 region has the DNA TGCGCCAGCAGCCAAAGTACCCTCGGGACAGGGCCCGATCAGCCCCAGCATTTT. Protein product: CASSQSTLGTGPDQPQHF.

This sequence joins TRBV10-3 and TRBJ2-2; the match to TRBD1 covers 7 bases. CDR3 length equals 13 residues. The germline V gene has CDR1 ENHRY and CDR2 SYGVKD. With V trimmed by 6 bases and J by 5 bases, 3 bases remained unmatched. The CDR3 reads CAIRDRSTGELFF. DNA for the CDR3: TGTGCCATCAGGGACAGGTCGACCGGGGAGCTGTTTTTT.

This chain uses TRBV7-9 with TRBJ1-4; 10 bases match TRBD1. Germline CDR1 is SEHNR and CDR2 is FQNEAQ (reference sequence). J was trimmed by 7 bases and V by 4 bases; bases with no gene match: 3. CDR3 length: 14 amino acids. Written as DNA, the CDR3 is TGTGCCAGCAGCTGGGGGGACAGGGGTGAAAAACTGTTTTTT. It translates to CASSWGDRGEKLFF.

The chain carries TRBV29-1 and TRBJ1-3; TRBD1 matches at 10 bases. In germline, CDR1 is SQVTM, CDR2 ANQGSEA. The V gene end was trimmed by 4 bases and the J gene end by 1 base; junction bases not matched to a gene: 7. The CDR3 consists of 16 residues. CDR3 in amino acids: CSVVLGQGVSGNTIYF. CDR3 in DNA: TGCAGCGTTGTTCTCGGACAGGGGGTATCTGGAAACACCATATATTTT.

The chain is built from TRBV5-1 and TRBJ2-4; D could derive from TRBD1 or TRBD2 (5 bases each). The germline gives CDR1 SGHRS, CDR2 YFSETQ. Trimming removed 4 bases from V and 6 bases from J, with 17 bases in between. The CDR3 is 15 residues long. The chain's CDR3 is CASSPSGSDSNIQYF. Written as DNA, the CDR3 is TGCGCCAGCAGCCCATCAGGGAGTGACTCAAACATTCAGTACTTC.